This is a list of T cell receptor beta chains from one sample in a study of naive and memory T cell subsets. TCRdb reprocessed the UMI-ligation and nested PCR reads via MiXCR and lists one record per CDR3 protein. The table records roughly 80,000 distinct CDR3 sequences, around 9% of them present only once. The sample was naive CD8+ T cells from blood. These receptor sequences come from a human donor in good health. The CDR3 runs from the conserved cysteine through the conserved F or W. D genes are given only for firm matches. Clone size is given for some rows only: seen once, a few or many times, or a class if the clone is expanded.

len: 14
abundance: few
v_gene: TRBV29-1
d_gene: TRBD1
j_gene: TRBJ1-1
CDR3nt: TGCAGCGTTGGGCCCACAGGGGCGGGCACTGAAGCTTTCTTT
CDR3aa: CSVGPTGAGTEAFF

len: 15
abundance: many
v_gene: TRBV9
d_gene: .
j_gene: TRBJ2-2
CDR3nt: TGTGCCAGCAGCGTAGCAAGCGGTAACACCGGGGAGCTGTTTTTT
CDR3aa: CASSVASGNTGELFF

len: 16
abundance: few
v_gene: TRBV7-2
d_gene: TRBD1
j_gene: TRBJ1-4
CDR3nt: TGTGCCAGCAGCTTAGCAGGGACAGGCTCCAATGAAAAACTGTTTTTT
CDR3aa: CASSLAGTGSNEKLFF

len: 15
abundance: many
v_gene: TRBV12-3/TRBV12-4
d_gene: TRBD1
j_gene: TRBJ2-2
CDR3nt: TGTGCCGGCTTCGACAGGGATTCGGACACCGGGGAGCTGTTTTTT
CDR3aa: CAGFDRDSDTGELFF

len: 17
abundance: many
v_gene: TRBV29-1
d_gene: TRBD1
j_gene: TRBJ2-3
CDR3nt: TGCAGCGCCAAGCGCTACACAGGGGGCCCCTCGGCAGATACGCAGTATTTT
CDR3aa: CSAKRYTGGPSADTQYF

len: 14
abundance: .
v_gene: TRBV29-1
d_gene: .
j_gene: TRBJ2-3
CDR3nt: TGCAGCGTTGTCCACACGTCTAGCACAGATACGCAGTATTTT
CDR3aa: CSVVHTSSTDTQYF

len: 13
abundance: few
v_gene: TRBV12-3/TRBV12-4
d_gene: .
j_gene: TRBJ2-4
CDR3nt: TGTGCCAGTTCTCAATTCGCCAAAAACATTCAGTACTTC
CDR3aa: CASSQFAKNIQYF

len: 15
abundance: many
v_gene: TRBV29-1
d_gene: .
j_gene: TRBJ1-3
CDR3nt: TGCAGCGTCGCCCTCGACAAGCTTTCTGGAAACACCATATATTTT
CDR3aa: CSVALDKLSGNTIYF

len: 14
abundance: few
v_gene: TRBV11-1
d_gene: .
j_gene: TRBJ1-3
CDR3nt: TGTGCCAGCAGTGCGGCTGGGCAACGAAACACCATATATTTT
CDR3aa: CASSAAGQRNTIYF

len: 13
abundance: many
v_gene: TRBV4-1
d_gene: .
j_gene: TRBJ2-7
CDR3nt: TGCGCCAGCAGCCGGGACACCGAAGGAGAGCAGTACTTC
CDR3aa: CASSRDTEGEQYF

len: 11
abundance: few
v_gene: TRBV27
d_gene: .
j_gene: TRBJ1-5
CDR3nt: TGTGCCAGCAGTCCCAATCAGCCCCAGCATTTT
CDR3aa: CASSPNQPQHF

len: 15
abundance: few
v_gene: TRBV12-3/TRBV12-4
d_gene: TRBD1
j_gene: TRBJ2-7
CDR3nt: TGTGCCAGCAGTACCGGGACAGGGGGCCCCTACGAGCAGTACTTC
CDR3aa: CASSTGTGGPYEQYF

len: 15
abundance: few
v_gene: TRBV12-3/TRBV12-4
d_gene: TRBD1
j_gene: TRBJ2-1
CDR3nt: TGTGCCAGCAGTTCCACCGGACAGGGAAGCTCTGAGCAGTTCTTC
CDR3aa: CASSSTGQGSSEQFF

len: 13
abundance: many
v_gene: TRBV4-1
d_gene: .
j_gene: TRBJ1-4
CDR3nt: TGCGCCAGCAGCCAAGCCGTGGGTGAAAAACTGTTTTTT
CDR3aa: CASSQAVGEKLFF

len: 16
abundance: .
v_gene: TRBV7-9
d_gene: .
j_gene: TRBJ2-3
CDR3nt: TGTGCCAGCAGCTCCTCAGCGGAGCTTAGCACAGATACGCAGTATTTT
CDR3aa: CASSSSAELSTDTQYF

len: 15
abundance: .
v_gene: TRBV7-9
d_gene: .
j_gene: TRBJ2-7
CDR3nt: TGTGCCAGCAGCTTCGGGGGACCAGGACGTTTCGAGCAGTACTTC
CDR3aa: CASSFGGPGRFEQYF

len: 15
abundance: few
v_gene: TRBV20-1
d_gene: TRBD2
j_gene: TRBJ2-7
CDR3nt: TGCAGTGCTAGAGAGTTTGGCGGGAGTCTCTACGAGCAGTACTTC
CDR3aa: CSAREFGGSLYEQYF

len: 12
abundance: many
v_gene: TRBV15
d_gene: .
j_gene: TRBJ2-3
CDR3nt: TGTGCCACCAGCAGAGTTGATGACACGCAGTATTTT
CDR3aa: CATSRVDDTQYF

len: 16
abundance: many
v_gene: TRBV29-1
d_gene: .
j_gene: TRBJ2-6
CDR3nt: TGCAGCGCAGCAGGGGGGGCACACTCTGGGGCCAACGTCCTGACTTTC
CDR3aa: CSAAGGAHSGANVLTF

len: 13
abundance: many
v_gene: TRBV12-3/TRBV12-4
d_gene: .
j_gene: TRBJ1-1
CDR3nt: TGTGCCAGCAGTTTAGTCCTGAACACTGAAGCTTTCTTT
CDR3aa: CASSLVLNTEAFF

len: 15
abundance: many
v_gene: TRBV20-1
d_gene: TRBD2
j_gene: TRBJ2-3
CDR3nt: TGCAGTGCTAGACCGGGACTAGCGGTCACAGATACGCAGTATTTT
CDR3aa: CSARPGLAVTDTQYF

len: 16
abundance: .
v_gene: TRBV20-1
d_gene: .
j_gene: TRBJ1-3
CDR3nt: TGCAGTGCTCGCTTCTACGAGGGAGAGGCTGGAAACACCATATATTTT
CDR3aa: CSARFYEGEAGNTIYF

len: 16
abundance: few
v_gene: TRBV11-2
d_gene: TRBD2
j_gene: TRBJ2-5
CDR3nt: TGTGCCAGCAGCTTTTGGGGTCCTAGCGGTAGGGAGACCCAGTACTTC
CDR3aa: CASSFWGPSGRETQYF

len: 15
abundance: many
v_gene: TRBV12-3/TRBV12-4
d_gene: TRBD2
j_gene: TRBJ2-3
CDR3nt: TGTGCCAGCGTCCGGACTAGCGAAGGGACAGATACGCAGTATTTT
CDR3aa: CASVRTSEGTDTQYF

len: 13
abundance: .
v_gene: TRBV5-2
d_gene: .
j_gene: TRBJ1-4
CDR3nt: TGTGCCAGCAAAAGGGACGGGTACGAAAAACTGTTTTTT
CDR3aa: CASKRDGYEKLFF

len: 12
abundance: few
v_gene: TRBV10-3
d_gene: .
j_gene: TRBJ2-5
CDR3nt: TGTGCCATCAGCCGGGATCAAGAGACCCAGTACTTC
CDR3aa: CAISRDQETQYF

len: 15
abundance: many
v_gene: TRBV14
d_gene: .
j_gene: TRBJ1-1
CDR3nt: TGTGCCAGCAGCCAAGAGGGGGCGGGGAACACTGAAGCTTTCTTT
CDR3aa: CASSQEGAGNTEAFF

len: 13
abundance: .
v_gene: TRBV20-1
d_gene: .
j_gene: TRBJ1-4
CDR3nt: TGCAGTGCTAGAGGTCTTCCCTATGAAAAACTGTTTTTT
CDR3aa: CSARGLPYEKLFF

len: 14
abundance: many
v_gene: TRBV7-6
d_gene: .
j_gene: TRBJ2-7
CDR3nt: TGTGCCAGCAGCTTCACAGGGAATTCATACGAGCAGTACTTC
CDR3aa: CASSFTGNSYEQYF